The 11 T cell receptor beta chains below all came from one sample that was sequenced in a study of T cell repertoires in cytomegalovirus infection. Their antigens are not known. TCRdb analysed the reads with MiXCR anew, one entry per CDR3 protein. The sample shows about 770,000 distinct CDR3 sequences, 25% to 30% of them seen only once. Source: cultured CD8+ T cells from PBMCs, taken from culture after CMV antigen stimulation. The receptors here all came from a human donor in good health (CMV status not recorded). Some clones in this sample may be carry-over from other donors' samples.

V is TRBV24-1 and J is TRBJ1-1; no clear D gene. The ends were cut back, 3 bases at V and 7 bases at J, with 11 bases in the middle. Germline lookup yields CDR1 KGHDR and CDR2 SFDVKD. There are 13 residues in the CDR3. The CDR3 is CATSDPGRDEAFF. Here the CDR3 DNA reads TGTGCCACCAGTGATCCCGGGAGGGATGAAGCTTTCTTT.

This clonotype was seen many times. The chain carries TRBV7-8 and TRBJ1-2; a possible D gene is TRBD1 (5 bases). V was pared by 4 bases and J by 6 bases, with 18 bases between. The CDR3 totals 15 residues. Germline CDR1 reads SGHVS; CDR2 reads FQNEAQ. The CDR3 DNA sequence: TGTGCCAGCAGCTCAGGGCTAGCAGGGAGTCATGGCTACACCTTC. It is translated as CASSSGLAGSHGYTF.

V and J are TRBV6-1 and TRBJ1-5; D gene unclear. Germline V gene lookup returns CDR1 MNHNS and CDR2 SASEGT. The V gene lost 3 bases and the J gene lost 5 bases, with 8 bases spanning the gap. This CDR3 has 13 amino acids. The CDR3 loop is CASSEDGDQPQHF. DNA for the CDR3: TGTGCCAGCAGTGAGGATGGGGATCAGCCCCAGCATTTT.

The chain recombines TRBV7-9 with TRBJ2-3, with D tentatively TRBD2 (6 bases). Germline V lookup: CDR1 SEHNR, CDR2 FQNEAQ (reference sequence). V was cut by 1 base and J by 10 bases, with 18 bases left in between. The CDR3 spans 15 residues. CDR3 sequence reads: CASSLGEGTLVAQYF. CDR3 bases: TGTGCCAGCAGCTTAGGAGAAGGGACTCTCGTGGCGCAGTATTTT.

J is TRBJ1-1 and V is TRBV12-3 or TRBV12-4; TRBD1 aligns across 10 bases. Unmatched junction bases numbered 10, after V lost 4 bases and J lost 5 bases. This CDR3 contains 16 residues. For the CDR3, the DNA is TGTGCCAGCAGTTCCCGGGACAGGGGATTATTAACTGAAGCTTTCTTT. Its translation: CASSSRDRGLLTEAFF.

The chain recombines TRBV13 with TRBJ1-1; 8 bases are shared with TRBD1. The V gene end was trimmed by 3 bases and the J gene end by 7 bases; junction bases not matched to a gene: 13. This CDR3 is 16 amino acids long. Germline values: CDR1 PRHDT, CDR2 FYEKMQ (reference sequence). The CDR3 DNA follows: TGTGCCAGCAGCTTGGGGCCGGGACAGGTGGAAGGTGAAGCTTTCTTT. Translating gives CASSLGPGQVEGEAFF.

This clonotype was observed a handful of times. The genes are TRBV5-4 and TRBJ1-1; 7 nucleotides agree with TRBD1. Trimming took 4 bases from V and 2 from J; bases not matched to a gene: 11. The CDR3 is 16 residues long. Looked up from germline, CDR1 is SGHNT and CDR2 is YYREEE (reference sequence). This chain's CDR3 is CASSPVPRQGNTEAFF. CDR3 DNA: TGTGCCAGCAGCCCTGTTCCGAGACAGGGAAACACTGAAGCTTTCTTT. The full variable domain, completed using reference TRBV5-4 and TRBJ1-1, is ETGVTQSPTHLIKTRGQQVTLRCSSQSGHNTVSWYQQALGQGPQFIFQYYREEENGRGNFPPRFSGLQFPNYSSELNVNALELDDSALYLCASSPVPRQGNTEAFFGQGTRLTVV.

V is TRBV6-6 and J is TRBJ1-2; maybe TRBD1 (6 bases). The germline V gene encodes CDR1 MNHNY and CDR2 SVGAGI (reference sequence). Trimming removed 5 bases from V and 8 bases from J, with 21 bases in between. The CDR3 sequence is 15 residues long. The CDR3 DNA follows: TGTGCCAGCAGTCCCTACCCCGGGACACCCGAAGGCTACACCTTC. Protein: CASSPYPGTPEGYTF.

The chain combines TRBV19 with TRBJ1-1; the D is unclear. Germline CDR1 and CDR2: LNHDA and SQIVND (reference sequence). V lost 7 bases, J lost 5 bases, and 20 bases lay in between. This CDR3 has 15 amino acids. DNA for the CDR3: TGTGCCAGTATTCTGTCGCACATGTCGTTTACTGAAGCTTTCTTT. This gives the protein CASILSHMSFTEAFF.

The chain uses TRBV19 and TRBJ1-5; D is possibly TRBD1 (5 bases). From germline, CDR1 is LNHDA and CDR2 SQIVND (reference sequence). CDR3 length: 13 residues. V shed 6 bases and J shed 7 bases, with 13 bases lying between them. In DNA, the CDR3 is TGTGCCAGTAGGGGGCCGGGGGTCCAGCCCCAGCATTTT. Amino acids: CASRGPGVQPQHF. Full variable domain (rest looked up from reference TRBV19 and TRBJ1-5): DGGITQSPKYLFRKEGQNVTLSCEQNLNHDAMYWYRQDPGQGLRLIYYSQIVNDFQKGDIAEGYSVSREKKESFPLTVTSAQKNPTAFYLCASRGPGVQPQHFGDGTRLSIL.

This clonotype has ten or more counts. The chain has TRBV27 and TRBJ1-4; possibly TRBD1 for D (5 bases). Trimming pared 6 bases from V and 0 bases from J, leaving 14 bases between. The CDR3 length is 16 residues. The V gene's germline CDR1 is MNHEY and CDR2 SMNVEV (reference sequence). CDR3 amino acids: CASSRGRPATNEKLFF. The CDR3 DNA reads TGTGCCAGCAGCCGGGGCAGGCCTGCAACTAATGAAAAACTGTTTTTT.